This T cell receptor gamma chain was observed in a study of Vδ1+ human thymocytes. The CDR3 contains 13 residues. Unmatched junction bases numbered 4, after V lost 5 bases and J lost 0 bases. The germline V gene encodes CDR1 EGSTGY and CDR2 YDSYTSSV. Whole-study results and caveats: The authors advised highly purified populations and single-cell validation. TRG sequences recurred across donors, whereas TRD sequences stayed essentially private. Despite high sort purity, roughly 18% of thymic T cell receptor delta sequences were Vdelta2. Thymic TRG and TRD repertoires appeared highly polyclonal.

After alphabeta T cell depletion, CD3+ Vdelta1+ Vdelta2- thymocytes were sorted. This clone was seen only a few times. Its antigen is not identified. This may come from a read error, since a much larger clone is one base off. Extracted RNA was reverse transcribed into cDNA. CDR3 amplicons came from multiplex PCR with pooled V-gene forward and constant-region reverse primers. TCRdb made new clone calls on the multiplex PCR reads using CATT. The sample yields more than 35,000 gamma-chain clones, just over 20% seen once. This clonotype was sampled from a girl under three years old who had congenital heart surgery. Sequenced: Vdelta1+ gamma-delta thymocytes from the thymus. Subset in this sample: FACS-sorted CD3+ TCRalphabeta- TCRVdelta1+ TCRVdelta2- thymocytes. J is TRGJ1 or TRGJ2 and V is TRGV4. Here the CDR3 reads CATWAPNYYKKLF. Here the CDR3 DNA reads TGTGCCACCTGGGCTCCGAATTATTATAAGAAACTCTTT.